This T cell receptor (beta chain) derives from a study of technical replicates of blood from a handful of donors. There are 19 residues in the CDR3. Germline trimming cut 1 base from V and 5 bases from J; bases unmatched to any gene: 13. The germline V gene has CDR1 LGHNA and CDR2 YSLEER. The table came from immunoSEQ multiplex PCR; TCRdb's copy has only in-frame clones and leaves some out. In the table there are 70,000 or so clones, approximately 88% of which are singletons. The sequence was obtained from a human donor in good health. Some clones in this sample may be carry-over from other donors' samples. The chain carries TRBV4-3 and TRBJ2-1; the match to TRBD2 covers 11 bases. The material sequenced was PBMCs. The CDR3 here is CASSQVFPPGLAVNNEQFF. CDR3 nucleotide sequence: TGCGCCAGCAGCCAAGTATTCCCCCCGGGACTAGCGGTGAACAATGAGCAGTTCTTC.